The next 30 T cell receptor beta chains were all read from a single sample in a study of multiple sclerosis patients with progressive multifocal leukoencephalopathy. The table came from immunoSEQ multiplex PCR; TCRdb's copy has only in-frame clones and leaves some out. The sample comprises approximately 27,000 clones, 75% to 90% of which are singletons, and roughly 12% rests with the top ten. Time point: time of PML onset. The sequencing here drew on PBMCs, taken from a patient treated with natalizumab. Every receptor here comes from a woman under 40 with progressive multifocal leukoencephalopathy.

This rearrangement joins TRBV5-1 to TRBJ2-5, with D unresolved. The J call is doubtful: the DNA matches TRBJ2-7 better. Germline CDR1 reads SGHRS; CDR2 reads YFSETQ. The CDR3 loop spans 14 amino acids. The CDR3 coding sequence is TGCGCCAGCAGCTTAGCCGACTCGTTCTACGAGCAGTACTTC. Amino acid sequence: CASSLADSFYEQYF.

The gene calls are TRBV18 and TRBJ1-2; D call uncertain. Germline V gene lookup returns CDR1 KGHSH and CDR2 LQKENI. The CDR3 is made up of 13 amino acids. Trimming removed 3 bases at V and 3 bases at J, with 8 bases between. CDR3 coding DNA: TGTGCCAGCTCACCCAGTTCCTACTATGGCTACACCTTC. Translating gives CASSPSSYYGYTF.

The J gene is TRBJ2-6, the V gene TRBV2; D call uncertain. Germline CDR1 reads SNHLY; CDR2 reads FYNNEI. The CDR3 extends over 15 amino acids. The V end was cut by 4 bases, the J end by 0 bases, with 7 bases between. This CDR3 reads CASSVGVSGANVLTF. DNA of the CDR3: TGTGCCAGCAGTGTAGGCGTCTCTGGGGCCAACGTCCTGACTTTC.

The V and J genes are TRBV10-3 and TRBJ2-3; D possibly matches TRBD1 or TRBD2 (5 bases each). The V and J ends lost 6 bases and 2 bases respectively, with 12 bases between them. The CDR3 loop spans 14 amino acids. CDR1 and CDR2 (germline): ENHRY, SYGVKD. The CDR3 DNA reads TGTGCCATCAGCCCTGGGGGAGCCACAGATACGCAGTATTTT. This gives the protein CAISPGGATDTQYF.

This chain links TRBV7-2 with TRBJ2-5; 10 bases agree with TRBD2. Germline trimming cut 2 bases from V and 5 bases from J; bases unmatched to any gene: 8. Looked up from germline, CDR1 is SGHTA and CDR2 is FQGNSA. The CDR3 contains 16 residues. The CDR3 sequence is CASSLRSGGALETQYF. DNA of the CDR3: TGTGCCAGCAGCTTACGCAGCGGGGGGGCACTGGAGACCCAGTACTTC.

This chain links TRBV28 with TRBJ1-2, with D perhaps TRBD1 (6 bases). Germline CDR1 reads MDHEN; CDR2 reads SYDVKM. Trimming stripped 2 bases from V and 5 bases from J, with 15 bases between. CDR3 length equals 15 residues. CDR3: CASSLPDREIYGYTF. Written as DNA, the CDR3 is TGTGCCAGCAGTTTACCGGACAGAGAAATTTATGGCTACACCTTC.

The chain carries TRBV9 and TRBJ1-1; D is uncertain. The V gene's germline CDR1 is SGDLS and CDR2 YYNGEE. V shed 0 bases and J shed 3 bases, with 6 bases lying between them. This CDR3 region has 13 residues. CDR3 region: CASSVELHTEAFF. In DNA, the CDR3 is TGTGCCAGCAGCGTAGAACTCCACACTGAAGCTTTCTTT.

As concerns this clone: A read error is the likely source, as a far larger clone sits one nucleotide away. The chain employs TRBV2 and TRBJ2-7; D may be TRBD2 (6 bases). Germline V gives CDR1 SNHLY, CDR2 FYNNEI. The V end was cut by 8 bases, the J end by 7 bases, with 21 bases between. This CDR3 is built from 14 residues. The CDR3 spells CASGGFPGHNEQYF. The CDR3 DNA reads TGTGCCAGCGGGGGGTTTCCAGGGCACAATGAGCAGTACTTC.

This clone showed up just once. The V call is TRBV11-2, the J call TRBJ2-5, with no clear D. Germline V gene lookup returns CDR1 SGHAT and CDR2 FQNNGV. V lost 2 bases, J lost 4 bases, and 11 bases lay in between. The CDR3 loop spans 14 amino acids. Written as DNA, the CDR3 is TGTGCCAGCAGCTTACGGTCCTGGGGAGAGACCCAGTACTTC. This codes for CASSLRSWGETQYF.

The DNA of the CDR3 is TGTGCCAGCAGCCCGTACCGCAGGGGACTCCAAGAGACCCAGTACTTC. Encoded protein: CASSPYRRGLQETQYF. The chain recombines TRBV13 with TRBJ2-5; D might be TRBD1 or TRBD2, each matching 6 bases. Germline V gene lookup returns CDR1 PRHDT and CDR2 FYEKMQ (reference sequence). The CDR3 is 16 residues long. V was clipped by 5 bases and J by 1 base, with 17 bases between them.

The chain has TRBV19 and TRBJ2-7, with TRBD1 matching over 8 bases. The CDR3 extends over 14 amino acids. V shed 7 bases and J 0 bases; nucleotides not matched to a gene: 5. CDR1 and CDR2 from the germline V gene are LNHDA and SQIVND (reference sequence). The CDR3 region has the DNA TGTGCCAGTATGGACAGGGAAAGCTCCTACGAGCAGTACTTC. Translated: CASMDRESSYEQYF. Full variable domain (missing parts from reference TRBV19 and TRBJ2-7): DGGITQSPKYLFRKEGQNVTLSCEQNLNHDAMYWYRQDPGQGLRLIYYSQIVNDFQKGDIAEGYSVSREKKESFPLTVTSAQKNPTAFYLCASMDRESSYEQYFGPGTRLTVT.

V usage is TRBV29-1 and J usage is TRBJ2-5, with TRBD2 as a possible D gene (5 bases). The CDR3 runs to 11 residues. Germline CDR1 and CDR2: SQVTM and ANQGSEA. V was trimmed by 6 bases and J by 5 bases, leaving 10 bases between them. The CDR3 bases are TGCAGCGTACGCCCGGGGGAGACCCAGTACTTC. This encodes CSVRPGETQYF.

V usage is TRBV7-2 and J usage is TRBJ2-5; 12 nucleotides line up with TRBD2. From germline, CDR1 is SGHTA and CDR2 FQGNSA. The CDR3 consists of 17 residues. J was trimmed by 2 bases and V by 5 bases; bases with no gene match: 9. CDR3 bases: TGTGCCAGCAGCCCTGGACTAGCGGGGCTGAGGCAAGAGACCCAGTACTTC. Its translation: CASSPGLAGLRQETQYF.

The rearrangement uses TRBV27 and TRBJ1-4, with D possibly matching TRBD1 (5 bases). The CDR3 covers 13 residues. Trimming left V 7 bases short and J 6 bases short, with 12 bases between. Germline V CDR1 and CDR2: MNHEY, SMNVEV (reference sequence). CDR3 residues: CASTGQGDEKLFF. The CDR3 region has the DNA TGTGCCAGCACGGGGCAGGGTGATGAAAAACTGTTTTTT. Supplemented by reference TRBV27 and TRBJ1-4, the full variable domain reads EAQVTQNPRYLITVTGKKLTVTCSQNMNHEYMSWYRQDPGLGLRQIYYSMNVEVTDKGDVPEGYKVSRKEKRNFPLILESPSPNQTSLYFCASTGQGDEKLFFGSGTQLSVL.

In regard to this clone: The junction does not match germline at one end; this may be a read error. This sample includes further DNA sequences coding for the same CDR3. In nucleotides, the CDR3 is TGCGCCAGCAGCTTGGGGCACAGGGCGGTTAATACCGGGGAGCTGTTTTTC. This encodes CASSLGHRAVNTGELFF. The V gene is TRBV5-1, the J gene TRBJ2-2, with D possibly being TRBD1 (6 bases). Germline CDR1 is SGHRS and CDR2 is YFSETQ. The CDR3 totals 17 residues.

V gene TRBV30 combines with J gene TRBJ2-1; D is perhaps TRBD1 or TRBD2 (6 bases each). Germline-derived CDR1 and CDR2 are GTSNPN and SVGIG (reference sequence). The V and J ends lost 4 bases and 8 bases respectively, with 15 bases between them. This CDR3 is built from 13 residues. The CDR3 reads CAWTRKGGDEQFF. CDR3 nucleotides: TGTGCCTGGACACGAAAGGGGGGCGATGAGCAGTTCTTC.

The chain recombines TRBV28 with TRBJ2-7; 10 bases are a match to TRBD2. Trimming cost V 6 bases and J 2 bases; bases outside gene matches: 7. The germline V gene has CDR1 MDHEN and CDR2 SYDVKM. This CDR3 contains 15 residues. CDR3 sequence: CASRDSGGFAYEQYF. The CDR3 DNA reads as TGTGCCAGCAGGGATAGCGGGGGGTTTGCCTACGAGCAGTACTTC.

The gene calls are TRBV11-2 and TRBJ1-2; tentative D call: TRBD1 (6 bases). The CDR3 is 12 residues long. CDR1 SGHAT and CDR2 FQNNGV come from the germline V gene. The germline V and J ends were trimmed by 11 bases and 4 bases, with 14 bases remaining between them. The CDR3 loop is CAGSGGPYGYTF. CDR3 nucleotide sequence: TGTGCCGGAAGTGGGGGCCCCTATGGCTACACCTTC.

A single count supports this clone. The chain combines TRBV25-1 with TRBJ2-5, with a weak D call TRBD2 (6 bases). Trimming took off 2 bases at V and 2 bases at J, with 9 bases between the two ends. CDR1 and CDR2 (germline): MGHDK, SYGVNS. The CDR3 has 14 amino acids. The chain's CDR3 is CASSEGRGQETQYF. CDR3 in DNA: TGTGCCAGCAGTGAAGGGCGGGGTCAAGAGACCCAGTACTTC.

The chain has TRBV6-1 and TRBJ2-5; a weak D match, TRBD1 (8 bases). The V and J ends lost 6 bases and 4 bases respectively, with 18 bases between them. Germline CDR1 reads MNHNS; CDR2 reads SASEGT. The CDR3 runs 15 residues. This CDR3 is CASRMTGEGGETQYF. CDR3 bases: TGTGCCAGCAGGATGACAGGGGAGGGTGGAGAGACCCAGTACTTC.

This chain joins TRBV6-1 and TRBJ2-3; 10 nucleotides line up with TRBD1. The CDR3 is made up of 15 amino acids. Germline values: CDR1 MNHNS, CDR2 SASEGT. J was trimmed by 3 bases and V by 3 bases; bases with no gene match: 3. The CDR3, as DNA: TGTGCCAGCAGTGAGCCGGGACAGGGGACAGATACGCAGTATTTT. It translates to CASSEPGQGTDTQYF.

The J gene is TRBJ1-3, the V gene TRBV27; no clear D. V gave up 6 bases and J gave up 4 bases, with 7 bases separating them. Per germline, CDR1 MNHEY and CDR2 SMNVEV (reference sequence). The CDR3 totals 12 residues. CDR3 protein: CASSEGGNTIYF. Here the CDR3 DNA reads TGTGCCAGCAGCGAGGGAGGAAACACCATATATTTT.

The gene calls are TRBV19 and TRBJ1-5; a possible D gene is TRBD1 (5 bases). This CDR3 contains 15 residues. In germline, CDR1 is LNHDA, CDR2 SQIVND (reference sequence). With 0 bases removed from V and 0 bases from J, the gap between germline ends came to 6 bases. CDR3 amino acids: CASSIEGLSNQPQHF. CDR3 bases: TGTGCCAGTAGTATAGAGGGGCTTAGCAATCAGCCCCAGCATTTT.

The chain has TRBV5-5 and TRBJ2-7; TRBD1 might be the D (6 bases). Germline CDR1 and CDR2: SGHKS and YYEKEE (reference sequence). The CDR3 contains 15 residues. V was cut by 0 bases and J by 1 base, with 11 bases left in between. As DNA, the CDR3 is TGTGCCAGCAGCTTGGACCCGACAGGTTCCTACGAGCAGTACTTC. This translates into CASSLDPTGSYEQYF.

This clone was recorded a few times. This chain uses TRBV6-1 with TRBJ1-4; maybe TRBD1 (5 bases). This CDR3 has 15 amino acids. Germline CDR1 and CDR2: MNHNS and SASEGT. V dropped 9 bases and J dropped 5 bases, with 19 bases sitting between them. CDR3 sequence (DNA): TGTGCCAGTACGAAAACAGGTTCTCACAATGAAAAACTGTTTTTT. It yields the protein CASTKTGSHNEKLFF.

The chain recombines TRBV30 with TRBJ1-1, with a weak D call TRBD1 (5 bases). The CDR3 runs to 14 residues. CDR1 is GTSNPN and CDR2 is SVGIG in the germline V gene (reference sequence). V lost 5 bases and J lost 5, with 18 bases in between. The CDR3 spells CAWVRDTGSTEAFF. In DNA, the CDR3 is TGTGCCTGGGTCCGAGACACAGGTAGTACTGAAGCTTTCTTT. The whole variable domain, remainder taken from reference TRBV30 and TRBJ1-1, is SQTIHQWPATLVQPVGSPLSLECTVEGTSNPNLYWYRQAAGRGLQLLFYSVGIGQISSEVPQNLSASRPQDRQFILSSKKLLLSDSGFYLCAWVRDTGSTEAFFGQGTRLTVV.

This rearrangement joins TRBV19 to TRBJ2-1; 11 nucleotides match TRBD2. The CDR3 consists of 17 residues. The junction had 9 bases not matched to a gene; V was cut back by 4 bases and J by 4 bases. CDR1 and CDR2 (germline): LNHDA, SQIVND (reference sequence). Written as DNA, the CDR3 is TGTGCCAGTAGTACCCCCCGTCGACTAGCGGGATACAATGAGCAGTTCTTC. Encoded protein: CASSTPRRLAGYNEQFF.

This clone came up once. This rearrangement joins TRBV5-1 to TRBJ2-7; 11 nucleotides match TRBD2. The V gene end was trimmed by 3 bases and the J gene end by 0 bases; junction bases not matched to a gene: 11. The CDR3 length is 18 residues. Germline V gene lookup returns CDR1 SGHRS and CDR2 YFSETQ. The CDR3 nucleotides read TGCGCCAGCAGCTGGGGGGATAGACTAGCGGGAACCTCCTACGAGCAGTACTTC. It specifies CASSWGDRLAGTSYEQYF.

The V call is TRBV6-1, the J call TRBJ1-5; D not resolved. V lost 1 base and J lost 15, with 25 bases in between. Germline V gene sequence: CDR1 MNHNS, CDR2 SASEGT. The CDR3 has 16 amino acids. CDR3 coding DNA: TGTGCCAGCAGTGAAGTAATAGGGCAAGGAGGCTCAGACCGGCATTTT. Translated, it gives CASSEVIGQGGSDRHF.

V and J are TRBV5-4 and TRBJ2-1; 8 nucleotides align to TRBD2. Germline assignment: CDR1 SGHNT and CDR2 YYREEE (reference sequence). Losses at the gene ends were 1 base for V and 10 bases for J; bases not matched to a gene: 7. This CDR3 spans 14 amino acids. The CDR3 bases are TGTGCCAGCAGCTTGCGGGGGGGGCCCTGGGAGCAGTTCTTC. This translates into CASSLRGGPWEQFF.